The T cell receptor (beta chain) under discussion was sequenced for a study of beta chain features in type 1 diabetes. The CDR3 contains 17 residues. The germline gives CDR1 LGHNA, CDR2 YSLEER. V lost 0 bases to trimming and J lost 9 bases, with 21 bases between them. Reverse transcribing all isolated RNA meant expressed TCRB transcripts were sequenced. Clones were read by immunoSEQ multiplex PCR, and TCRdb kept only the in-frame ones, dropping some. The table lists about 930,000 clones, 15% to 20% of them singletons. This sequence originates from a woman younger than 30 in good health. The material sequenced was naive CD4+ T cells from blood. The chain joins TRBV4-3 to TRBJ2-1, with a tentative D call TRBD2 (5 bases). The CDR3 region is CASSQDPVTRPQSEQFF. The CDR3 nucleotides are TGCGCCAGCAGCCAAGATCCGGTCACTAGACCCCAGAGTGAGCAGTTCTTC.